This entry concerns a single T cell receptor (beta chain). There is no known antigen for this receptor. Nothing much larger sits one base from this clone, and base qualities are not available. The CDR3 goes from the cysteine to the phenylalanine over 15 residues. Only CDR3 DNA remains: 45 bases, in frame from the first base. V sheds 0 bases and J sheds 7 bases, leaving 15 bases between their ends. Reading the germline V gene (reference sequence) gives CDR1 LNHDA and CDR2 SQIVND. Each collaborating institution followed its own protocols to collect whole blood in K2EDTA tubes. Collaborator samples were shipped for TCRbeta analysis as frozen whole blood, isolated PBMCs, or DNA extracted from either sample type. The sample is drawn from a study of blood T cell repertoires in COVID-19 (TCRdb year 2020). With respect to the entire study: Collaborator samples came from the United States, Italy and Spain and covered acute and convalescent phases of COVID-19. Deeply sampled blood TCRbeta repertoires from subjects exposed to, actively infected with, or recovered from COVID-19 were included in the dataset. Where available, HLA class I and class II types were taken from metadata supplied by the sample provider and were not determined by assay-based typing. The repertoires were made available in a free public database intended to serve as a resource for research on the immune response to SARS-CoV-2. The material from the prospective study consisted of cDNA or gDNA derived from T cells, B-cell-depleted T cells, or PBMCs. Samples came from the ongoing ImmuneRACE study (first 160 participants) plus 1,254 subjects from 6 global collaborators. Nearly every sample came with metadata listing a de-identified subject ID, COVID-19 status, age in years and sex.

The immunoSEQ Assay, a bias-controlled multiplex PCR, was used to amplify TCRbeta CDR3 regions from genomic DNA. Processing in the source paper ran as follows. The number of nucleated cells in each sample was estimated from the amplification of reference gene primers within the assay. To quantify the absolute abundance of each unique TCRbeta CDR3 rearrangement, sequence reads were collapsed and filtered. Productive Simpson clonality was computed per sample as the square root of Simpson's diversity index over productive rearrangements. Drawn from immuneACCESS, this table holds only the in-frame rearrangements with V and J called that TCRdb kept. Clones are partly lost; checked studies trace under half to an unresolved V gene and leave the rest unexplained. V and J calls and clone size are those listed in that table; D and trimming were worked out from the DNA. The table for this sample lists around 100,000 clones; around 92% of them were counted only once. Clones ranked in the top ten supply 4.2% of the sample.

Results and caveats for the whole study, not just this receptor: Clinical and demographic metadata were provided uncurated, with the amount varying by source and participant.

Sequencing used peripheral blood. The TCR sequence derives from a man aged 18 to 29 with acute or convalescent COVID-19. Recombination linked TRBV19 to TRBJ1-2, with TRBD1 tentatively as D gene (6 bases match). The nucleotide sequence is given as TGTGCCAGTAGTATAGAAGCCGTACACAGGGTTGGCTACACCTTC. Translation gives CASSIEAVHRVGYTF.